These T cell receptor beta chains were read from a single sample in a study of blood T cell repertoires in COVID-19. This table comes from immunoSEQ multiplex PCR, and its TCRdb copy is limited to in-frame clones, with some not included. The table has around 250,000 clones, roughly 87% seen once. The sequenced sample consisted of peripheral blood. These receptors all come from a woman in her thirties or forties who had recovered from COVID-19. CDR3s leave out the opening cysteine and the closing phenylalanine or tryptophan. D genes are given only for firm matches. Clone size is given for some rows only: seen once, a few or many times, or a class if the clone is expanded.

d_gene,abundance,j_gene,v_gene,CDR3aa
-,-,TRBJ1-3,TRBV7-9,ASSLAAGNTIY
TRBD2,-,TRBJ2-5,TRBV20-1,SASKLAGVAETQY
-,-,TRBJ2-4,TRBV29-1,SVEDLVEKNIQY
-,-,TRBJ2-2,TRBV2,ASSGLVNTGELF
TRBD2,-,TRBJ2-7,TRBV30,AWRRAGGETYEQY
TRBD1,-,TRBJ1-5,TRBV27,ASRPDRAYQPQH
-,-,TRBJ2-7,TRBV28,ASSLQGTSYEQY
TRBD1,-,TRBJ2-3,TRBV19,ASSIGTGKNGGTQY
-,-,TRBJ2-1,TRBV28,ASSLIGSSYNEQF
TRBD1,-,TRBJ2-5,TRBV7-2,ASSNRGQETQY
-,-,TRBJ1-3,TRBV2,ASSARQLPSGNTIY
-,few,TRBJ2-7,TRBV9,ASSKGSGDKYEQY
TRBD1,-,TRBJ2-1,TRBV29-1,SAADRGLYEQF
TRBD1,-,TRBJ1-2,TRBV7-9,ASSRTGADGYT
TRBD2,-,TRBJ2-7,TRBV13,ASSPGLGDEQY
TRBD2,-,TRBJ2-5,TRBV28,ASRTSGGALTQY
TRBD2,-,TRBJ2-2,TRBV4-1,ASSPREGTGELF
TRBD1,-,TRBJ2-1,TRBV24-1,ATSDYRDRHF
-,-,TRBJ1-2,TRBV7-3,ASSLTPHTNYGYT
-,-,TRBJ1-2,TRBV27,ASSLQSNYGYT
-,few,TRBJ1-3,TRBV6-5,ASRPTASGNTIY
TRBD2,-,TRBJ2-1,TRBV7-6,ASSLVRGGPLNEQF
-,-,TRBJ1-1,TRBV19,ASSIRERNTEAF
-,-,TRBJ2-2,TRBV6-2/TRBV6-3,ASSYELARNTGELF
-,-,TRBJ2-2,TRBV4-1,ASSQRQFGELF
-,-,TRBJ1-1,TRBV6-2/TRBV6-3,ASSYSLGQPEAF
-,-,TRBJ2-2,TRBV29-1,SGWEAGELF
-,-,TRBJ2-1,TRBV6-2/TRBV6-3,ASSSPQQANEQF
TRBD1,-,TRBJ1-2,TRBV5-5,ASSSGTGGYGYT
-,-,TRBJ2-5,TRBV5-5,ANGGQPQETQY
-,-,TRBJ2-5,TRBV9,ASSVVGFVSSGQETQY
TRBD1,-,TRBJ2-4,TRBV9,ASSHLTGGGIQY
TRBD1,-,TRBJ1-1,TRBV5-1,ASSLTGTGNYEAF
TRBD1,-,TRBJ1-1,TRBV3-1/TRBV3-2,ASAGQGTPEAF
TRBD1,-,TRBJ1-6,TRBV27,ASSLYDRGTSPLH
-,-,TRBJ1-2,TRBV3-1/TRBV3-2,ASSQDKNRIYGYT
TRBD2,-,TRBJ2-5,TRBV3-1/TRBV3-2,ASSQRGGETQY
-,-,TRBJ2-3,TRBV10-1,ASSESGGFFTDTQY
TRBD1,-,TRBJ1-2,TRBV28,ASRQGGANYGYT
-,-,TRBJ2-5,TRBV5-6,ASSLGQLQETQY
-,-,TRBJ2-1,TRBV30,AWSLFSYNEQF